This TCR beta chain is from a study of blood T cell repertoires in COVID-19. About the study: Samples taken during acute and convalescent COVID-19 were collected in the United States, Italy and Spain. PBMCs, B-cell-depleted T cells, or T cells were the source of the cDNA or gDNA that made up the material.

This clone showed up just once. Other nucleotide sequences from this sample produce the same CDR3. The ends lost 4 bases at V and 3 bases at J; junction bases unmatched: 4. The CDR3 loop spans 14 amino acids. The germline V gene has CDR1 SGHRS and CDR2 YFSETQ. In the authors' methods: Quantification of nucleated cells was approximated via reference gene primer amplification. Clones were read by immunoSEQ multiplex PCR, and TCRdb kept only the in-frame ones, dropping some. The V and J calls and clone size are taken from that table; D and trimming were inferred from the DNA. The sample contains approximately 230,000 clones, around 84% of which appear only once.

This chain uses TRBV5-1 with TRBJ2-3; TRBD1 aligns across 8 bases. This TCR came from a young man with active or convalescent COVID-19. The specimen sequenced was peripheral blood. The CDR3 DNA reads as TGCGCCAGCAGCCCTGGACAGGGAACAGATACGCAGTATTTT. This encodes CASSPGQGTDTQYF.